Given below is one TCR beta chain in context. Its antigen is unknown. Repertoires were generated with immunoSEQ multiplex PCR, while TCRdb's copy carries only in-frame clones and drops some. This sample has about 68,000 clones, with approximately 87% found just once. The record originates from a study of OX40 agonist ivuxolimab in advanced cancers. In the study overall: Subjects had a mean age of around 60 years, with a range of about 23 to 90; around 80% were male. Under the entry rules, prior anti-PD-1, anti-PD-L1 or anti-CTLA-4 therapy was allowed, and approximately 40% had some. Points from the study as a whole: CD4+ and CD8+ T cells in blood underwent clonal expansion by week 6 at 0.1 to 3.0 mg/kg. Averaging showed that CD8+ T cells had more expanded clones than CD4+ did.

With 6 bases removed from V and 8 bases from J, the gap between germline ends came to 13 bases. The CDR3 covers 12 residues. Germline assignment: CDR1 ENHRY and CDR2 SYGVKD. This clonotype was obtained from an adult with an advanced solid tumor such as melanoma, head and neck, liver or kidney cancer. The J gene is TRBJ1-2, the V gene TRBV10-3; D is possibly TRBD1 (5 bases). The sample in question was CD4+ or CD8+ T cells sorted from blood, obtained in a trial of the OX40 agonist ivuxolimab. This CDR3 is CAIRGGERGYTF. In nucleotides, the CDR3 is TGTGCCATCAGGGGGGGGGAGCGGGGCTACACCTTC.